Sequencing of this TCR beta chain was carried out in a study of Ad26.COV2.S vaccination and SARS-CoV-2 variants. CDR1 is SGDLS and CDR2 is YYNGEE in the germline V gene. The CDR3 is 15 residues long. Trimming took 2 bases from V and 4 from J, leaving 15 bases between them. The method was immunoSEQ multiplex PCR; TCRdb's version includes in-frame clones alone and lacks a portion of them. The data contain 510,000 or so clones, around 85% of them seen just once; the ten biggest clones take up around 13%. Treatment specified: over 15 received Ad26.COV2.S at low or high dose, single or two shots; a few received placebo; per-sample allocation not given. Specimen acquisition occurred on day 63 following the initial vaccine or placebo injection.

Sample: peripheral blood, taken in a trial of Ad26.COV2.S vaccine versus placebo. The rearrangement joins TRBV9 to TRBJ1-2; D remains ambiguous. The receptor was isolated from a person aged 18-60 years who received the Ad26.COV2.S COVID-19 vaccine or a placebo. The CDR3 loop reads CASSVNWYPLYGYTF. The CDR3 DNA is TGTGCCAGCAGCGTGAATTGGTATCCCCTCTATGGCTACACCTTC.